This T cell receptor beta chain was sequenced during a study of a mutant IDH1 vaccine in newly diagnosed glioma. The CDR3 contains 14 residues. Germline lookup yields CDR1 ENHRY and CDR2 SYGVKD. Trimming shortened V by 3 bases and J by 1 base, and 9 bases separated the two germline ends. As for time point: week 5, during vaccination. With topical imiquimod, each dose of the vaccine consisted of 300 ug of mutant IDH1 20-mer peptide. Measured with immunoSEQ multiplex PCR; TCRdb has only the in-frame clones, and not every one. This sample has 39,000 or so clones, with around 82% found just once. On this clone itself: Its target is unknown.

The sample was PBMCs, taken from a glioma patient whose treatment included an IDH1 peptide vaccine. The TCR originated in a middle-aged man with glioma. The chain joins TRBV10-3 to TRBJ1-1; D may be TRBD1 (5 bases). CDR3 sequence: CAISDRQKNTEAFF. CDR3 nucleotides: TGTGCCATCAGTGACAGACAGAAGAACACTGAAGCTTTCTTT.